One and the same sample provided the 16 T cell receptor beta chains below, sequenced in a study of beta chain features in type 1 diabetes. Study conclusions and caveats: Moderate yet significant TCRB CDR3 shortening was seen in Type 1 diabetes patients in all four CD4+ subsets.

No antigen has been identified for these receptors. Expressed TCRB transcripts were sequenced because the entire RNA isolate underwent reverse transcription. Only in-frame clones appear in the TCRdb table, and some are missing; sequencing was by immunoSEQ multiplex PCR. This table has about 700,000 clones, around 15% appearing once. Sequencing was performed on naive CD4+ T cells from blood. These receptors were taken from a young man with type 1 diabetes.

Here the CDR3 reads CASSSSPTTDTQYF. DNA for the CDR3: TGCGCCAGCAGCTCCTCCCCGACTACAGATACGCAGTATTTT. This chain links TRBV5-1 with TRBJ2-3; D is uncertain. Trimming cost V 3 bases and J 3 bases, with 11 bases left between them. Per the germline V gene, CDR1 is SGHRS and CDR2 is YFSETQ. The CDR3 runs to 14 residues.

This sequence joins TRBV28 and TRBJ2-7; weak D call: TRBD1 (6 bases). The CDR3 sequence is 18 residues long. The germline V gene has CDR1 MDHEN and CDR2 SYDVKM. Trimming removed 6 bases from V and 1 base from J, with 25 bases in between. CDR3 sequence (DNA): TGTGCCAGCAGCAAACTCGGCCTGGACAGACAAGATTCCTACGAGCAGTACTTC. It codes for CASSKLGLDRQDSYEQYF.

This clone was seen a few times. J is TRBJ1-5 and V is TRBV6-6; D remains unclear. The V end lost 2 bases, the J end lost 1 base, and 6 bases lay between the germline ends. CDR3 size: 14 residues. CDR1 MNHNY and CDR2 SVGAGI come from the germline V gene (reference sequence). The CDR3 DNA is TGTGCCAGCAGTTACAGGGTGAGCAATCAGCCCCAGCATTTT. As protein: CASSYRVSNQPQHF.

V and J are TRBV27 and TRBJ2-6; maybe TRBD2 (5 bases). The germline V gene encodes CDR1 MNHEY and CDR2 SMNVEV (reference sequence). This CDR3 region has 15 residues. The ends were cut back, 6 bases at V and 3 bases at J, with 12 bases in the middle. CDR3 nucleotides: TGTGCCAGCAGGCCCCTAGCTTATGGGGCCAACGTCCTGACTTTC. Protein product: CASRPLAYGANVLTF. Complete variable domain (other parts from reference TRBV27 and TRBJ2-6): EAQVTQNPRYLITVTGKKLTVTCSQNMNHEYMSWYRQDPGLGLRQIYYSMNVEVTDKGDVPEGYKVSRKEKRNFPLILESPSPNQTSLYFCASRPLAYGANVLTFGAGSRLTVL.

This clone was detected only a few times. Distinct nucleotide sequences in the sample also encode this CDR3. The chain is built from TRBV7-9 and TRBJ1-1; D is possibly TRBD1 (6 bases). The CDR3 length is 13 residues. Trimming took 5 bases from V and 5 from J, leaving 12 bases between them. Germline V gene lookup returns CDR1 SEHNR and CDR2 FQNEAQ (reference sequence). In DNA, the CDR3 is TGTGCCAGCAGCCTTGGGGGCGGGACTGAAGCTTTCTTT. This codes for CASSLGGGTEAFF.

CDR3 nucleotide sequence: TGTGCCATCAGTGGGGACGGAGTCAATCAGCCCCAGCATTTT. It yields the protein CAISGDGVNQPQHF. V gene TRBV10-3 combines with J gene TRBJ1-5, with a possible D match to TRBD1 (5 bases). The CDR3 totals 14 residues. V was trimmed by 4 bases and J by 3 bases, leaving 10 bases between them. The germline gives CDR1 ENHRY, CDR2 SYGVKD.

The CDR3 DNA reads as TGTGCCAGCAGCTTGACTAACTATGGCTACACCTTC. Its protein is CASSLTNYGYTF. V is TRBV5-6 and J is TRBJ1-2; no firm D call. Germline-derived CDR1 and CDR2 are SGHDT and YYEEEE. Trimming took off 1 base at V and 0 bases at J, with 1 base between the two ends. The length of the CDR3 is 12 residues.

V gene TRBV7-9 combines with J gene TRBJ2-1, with TRBD1 as a possible D gene (7 bases). This CDR3 is built from 14 residues. Germline V CDR1 and CDR2: SEHNR, FQNEAQ (reference sequence). The V end was cut by 1 base, the J end by 10 bases, with 14 bases between. The CDR3 loop reads CASSLVRGGGEQFF. DNA for the CDR3: TGTGCCAGCAGCTTAGTAAGAGGAGGGGGCGAGCAGTTCTTC.

The DNA of the CDR3 is TGTGCCAGCAGTTTAAGGGGACAGCGCAACTCCTACAATGAGCAGTTCTTC. Protein: CASSLRGQRNSYNEQFF. The chain is built from TRBV7-8 and TRBJ2-1; the match to TRBD1 covers 7 bases. After removal of 6 bases from V and 0 bases from J, the junction contained 11 bases not matched to a gene. The CDR3 totals 17 residues. Germline CDR1 and CDR2: SGHVS and FQNEAQ.

This clone came up a few times. The chain employs TRBV19 and TRBJ2-5; D is ambiguous. The CDR3 consists of 14 residues. Germline CDR1 reads LNHDA; CDR2 reads SQIVND (reference sequence). Deletions cut 3 bases from V and 1 base from J, with 9 bases between. The CDR3, as DNA: TGTGCCAGTAGTATGCAACCAACCCAAGAGACCCAGTACTTC. It encodes CASSMQPTQETQYF.

V gene TRBV7-9 combines with J gene TRBJ1-4; D unresolved. The germline V and J ends were trimmed by 10 bases and 8 bases, with 8 bases remaining between them. The length of the CDR3 is 10 residues. The germline V gene has CDR1 SEHNR and CDR2 FQNEAQ (reference sequence). CDR3 sequence (DNA): TGTGCCACCCTCTCAGAAAAACTGTTTTTT. As protein: CATLSEKLFF.

This clone was observed a few times. The V call is TRBV18, the J call TRBJ1-1; perhaps TRBD1 as D (6 bases). Trimming pared 8 bases from V and 1 base from J, leaving 11 bases between. The CDR3 totals 13 residues. Per the germline V gene, CDR1 is KGHSH and CDR2 is LQKENI. In DNA, the CDR3 is TGTGCCAGCACCGGACAGCAGAACACTGAAGCTTTCTTT. Translated: CASTGQQNTEAFF.

Only a few counts were recorded for this clone. The chain combines TRBV7-9 with TRBJ1-1, with D hard to call. V gave up 5 bases and J gave up 4 bases, with 17 bases separating them. Germline V CDR1 and CDR2: SEHNR, FQNEAQ (reference sequence). CDR3 length: 15 amino acids. The CDR3 region has the DNA TGTGCCAGCAGCCCCGGTGGCGCCGGTAGCACTGAAGCTTTCTTT. It codes for CASSPGGAGSTEAFF.

This clone showed up just a few times. The V gene is TRBV7-6, the J gene TRBJ1-6; no firm D call. Germline V CDR1 and CDR2: SGHVS, FNYEAQ. Trimming took off 4 bases at V and 10 bases at J, with 14 bases between the two ends. The CDR3 is 14 amino acids. CDR3 DNA sequence: TGTGCCAGCAGCTCGACACAGACGGGCTCACCCCTCCACTTT. As protein: CASSSTQTGSPLHF. The complete variable domain, with remaining parts taken from reference TRBV7-6 and TRBJ1-6, reads GAGVSQSPRYKVTKRGQDVALRCDPISGHVSLYWYRQALGQGPEFLTYFNYEAQQDKSGLPNDRFSAERPEGSISTLTIQRTEQRDSAMYRCASSSTQTGSPLHFGNGTRLTVT.

This clone came up a few times. The chain joins TRBV5-6 to TRBJ1-6; no firm D call. The germline V gene has CDR1 SGHDT and CDR2 YYEEEE. V was pared by 3 bases and J by 5 bases, with 9 bases between. The length of the CDR3 is 14 residues. CDR3 amino acids: CASSSLQDNSPLHF. The CDR3 DNA follows: TGTGCCAGCAGCTCCTTGCAGGATAATTCACCCCTCCACTTT.

CDR3 coding DNA: TGTGCCATCAGTGACCTGGGGACAGGGGGGTACGAGCAGTACTTC. Protein product: CAISDLGTGGYEQYF. This chain links TRBV10-3 with TRBJ2-7, with 11 bases fitting TRBD1. This CDR3 has 15 residues. Germline V CDR1 and CDR2: ENHRY, SYGVKD. The V gene end was trimmed by 3 bases and the J gene end by 4 bases; junction bases not matched to a gene: 5.